This TCR beta chain is from a study of siplizumab effects on memory and regulatory T cells. Study-level results: Solely a minor proportion of alloreactive clones could be assigned to unstimulated subsets. Siplizumab produced a significant reduction in alloreactive sequences that were traceable to unstimulated CD4+ memory cells. In unstimulated cells, naive T cells appeared more diverse than memory T cells and seemed major alloresponse contributors.

TCRdb keeps only in-frame clones here, not all; method: immunoSEQ multiplex PCR. The sample shows roughly 97,000 clones, approximately 93% of them seen only once. The table lists this clone with a count of one. No antigen is known for it. The CDR3 sequence is 15 residues long. J gave up 6 bases and V 6 bases, and 7 bases lay outside the gene matches. The germline V gene encodes CDR1 LNHDA and CDR2 SQIVND (reference sequence). Sample: Tregs sorted from blood. The rearrangement joins TRBV19 to TRBJ2-3, with 12 bases identical to TRBD2. This receptor was obtained from a human donor in good health. The CDR3 here is CASRNILAGGDTQYF. The CDR3 coding sequence is TGTGCCAGTAGAAACATCCTAGCGGGGGGGGATACGCAGTATTTT.